Each of the 29 T cell receptor beta chains below was sequenced from the same sample in a study of vaccination and CD4 T cells after COVID-19. These TCRs' antigens remain unknown. Cultured CD4+ T cell DNA underwent sequencing with the Oncomine TCR Beta short-read assay. TCRdb passed the PCR reads through MiXCR, listing each CDR3 protein once. Altogether 15,000 to 20,000 distinct CDR3 sequences are present, 42% being singletons, with the ten largest covering roughly a quarter. Treatment described: roughly 11-day PBMC culture with coronavirus spike peptide pools or control peptides (ViraFEST assay). The sequenced sample was CD4+ T cells from blood, cultured in vitro, obtained before SARS-CoV-2 vaccination. These receptors were taken from a human donor who received a COVID-19 vaccine.

Here the CDR3 DNA reads TGTGCCAGCAGCTCGCGGCATAACACCGGGGAGCTGTTTTTT. As protein: CASSSRHNTGELFF. The chain joins TRBV11-2 to TRBJ2-2; no reliable D call. The CDR3 loop spans 14 amino acids. V shed 4 bases and J shed 2 bases, with 8 bases lying between them. Germline CDR1 is SGHAT and CDR2 is FQNNGV.

The V and J genes are TRBV19 and TRBJ1-4, with D perhaps matching TRBD1 (6 bases). The V end lost 3 bases, the J end lost 4 bases, and 9 bases lay between the germline ends. The length of the CDR3 is 14 residues. The V gene's germline CDR1 is LNHDA and CDR2 SQIVND (reference sequence). In DNA form, the CDR3 reads TGTGCCAGTAGTATTTCCAGGGGTAATGAAAAACTGTTTTTT. Its translation is CASSISRGNEKLFF.

The rearrangement uses TRBV30 and TRBJ2-5; TRBD1 agrees at 8 bases. The CDR3 is made up of 13 amino acids. CDR1 is GTSNPN and CDR2 is SVGIG in the germline V gene (reference sequence). The V and J ends lost 5 bases and 4 bases, in that order; junction bases with no gene match: 6. CDR3 sequence (DNA): TGTGCCTGGGCCCCCGACAGGGGAGAGACCCAGTACTTC. As protein: CAWAPDRGETQYF.

This clonotype came up a few times. J is TRBJ1-5 and V is TRBV24-1; no clear D. The CDR3 consists of 14 residues. Per germline, CDR1 KGHDR and CDR2 SFDVKD. Trimming removed 4 bases from V and 5 bases from J, with 11 bases in between. CDR3 residues: CATSEDGWDQPQHF. The DNA for the CDR3 is TGTGCCACCAGTGAGGACGGGTGGGATCAGCCCCAGCATTTT.

This clonotype has only a few counts. The rearrangement joins TRBV30 to TRBJ1-2; no definite D call. Per germline, CDR1 GTSNPN and CDR2 SVGIG (reference sequence). V was trimmed by 2 bases and J by 5 bases, leaving 12 bases between them. The CDR3 is 13 residues long. The DNA of the CDR3 is TGTGCCTGGAGTAGGAGTTGGGAGTATGGCTACACCTTC. Encoded protein: CAWSRSWEYGYTF.

This clonotype was recorded a few times. The rearrangement uses TRBV20-1 and TRBJ2-3, with a tentative D call TRBD2 (7 bases). This CDR3 is 15 amino acids long. V shed 3 bases and J shed 2 bases, with 15 bases lying between them. From germline, CDR1 is DFQATT and CDR2 SNEGSKA (reference sequence). The CDR3 sequence: CSASRGGFSTDTQYF. CDR3 coding DNA: TGCAGTGCTAGTAGGGGGGGGTTCTCCACAGATACGCAGTATTTT.

The genes are TRBV7-8 and TRBJ1-1, with D hard to call. Germline loops: CDR1 SGHVS, CDR2 FQNEAQ. The V and J ends lost 3 bases and 4 bases respectively, with 9 bases between them. The CDR3 is made up of 13 amino acids. The CDR3 loop is CASSFMPSTEAFF. DNA for the CDR3: TGTGCCAGCAGCTTCATGCCCAGCACTGAAGCTTTCTTT.

In this sample, this clonotype turned up a few times. The V and J genes are TRBV20-1 and TRBJ2-7, with 11 bases aligning to TRBD1. This CDR3 spans 15 amino acids. Trimming took 6 bases from V and 5 from J; bases not matched to a gene: 12. Germline V gene data show CDR1 as DFQATT and CDR2 as SNEGSKA (reference sequence). In DNA, the CDR3 is TGCAGTGCCAACCGAGCCTGGACAGGGGGCAACGAGCAGTACTTC. Translation: CSANRAWTGGNEQYF.

This clonotype turned up a few times. The CDR3 DNA reads TGTGCCAGCAGTGGGAGATCTGGAAACACCATATATTTT. It codes for CASSGRSGNTIYF. The gene calls are TRBV6-1 and TRBJ1-3, with D uncertain. Trimming removed 4 bases at V and 1 base at J, with 5 bases between. There are 13 residues in the CDR3. CDR1 MNHNS and CDR2 SASEGT come from the germline V gene.

The gene calls are TRBV15 and TRBJ2-7, with a tentative D call TRBD1 (6 bases). Germline-derived CDR1 and CDR2 are LNHNV and YYDKDF (reference sequence). V lost 0 bases to trimming and J lost 2 bases, with 8 bases between them. The CDR3 runs 14 residues. The CDR3 here is CATSREQGAYEQYF. Written as DNA, the CDR3 is TGTGCCACCAGCAGAGAACAGGGTGCCTACGAGCAGTACTTC.

As DNA, the CDR3 is TGTGCCAGCAGTGACAGGGGAGAGACCCAGTACTTC. Translation: CASSDRGETQYF. The V and J genes are TRBV25-1 and TRBJ2-5; D is possibly TRBD1 (6 bases). The CDR3 has 12 amino acids. V dropped 3 bases and J dropped 4 bases, with 6 bases sitting between them. The V gene's germline CDR1 is MGHDK and CDR2 SYGVNS. Drawing the rest from reference TRBV25-1 and TRBJ2-5, the complete variable domain is EADIYQTPRYLVIGTGKKITLECSQTMGHDKMYWYQQDPGMELHLIHYSYGVNSTEKGDLSSESTVSRIRTEHFPLTLESARPSHTSQYLCASSDRGETQYFGPGTRLLVL.

V usage is TRBV6-1 and J usage is TRBJ2-2; D gene ambiguous. The V end lost 9 bases, the J end lost 1 base, and 12 bases lay between the germline ends. CDR1 is MNHNS and CDR2 is SASEGT in the germline V gene. The CDR3 has 14 amino acids. The CDR3 is CASSILGNTGELFF. CDR3 nucleotide sequence: TGTGCCAGTTCAATATTGGGGAACACCGGGGAGCTGTTTTTT.

This clonotype was recorded a few times. Its ends do not fully match the called genes, so a read error is possible. The gene calls are TRBV5-3 and TRBJ1-2; maybe TRBD1 (6 bases). TRBV5-3 is recorded as an ORF, its role being uncertain. The CDR3 length is 16 residues. For the CDR3, the DNA is TGTGCCAGCAGCTTTCCCGTAGCGGACAGCGATTATGGCTACACCTTC. Protein: CASSFPVADSDYGYTF.

V gene TRBV24-1 combines with J gene TRBJ1-2; no definite D call. CDR1 and CDR2 (germline): KGHDR, SFDVKD. The CDR3 has 13 amino acids. V shed 4 bases and J shed 8 bases, with 13 bases lying between them. In DNA, the CDR3 is TGTGCCACCAGTGACTACACCACGGGCGGCTACACCTTC. Encoded protein: CATSDYTTGGYTF.

The chain recombines TRBV7-2 with TRBJ2-7; D may be TRBD2 (6 bases). The germline CDR1 and CDR2 sequences are SGHTA and FQGNSA. The CDR3 totals 15 residues. V lost 2 bases and J 7 bases, leaving 18 bases between the germline ends. CDR3 sequence: CASSLRGTRYDEQYF. In DNA, the CDR3 is TGTGCCAGCAGCTTACGTGGGACTCGCTACGATGAGCAGTACTTC.

The chain combines TRBV2 with TRBJ1-2, with 9 bases lining up with TRBD1. With V trimmed by 5 bases and J by 4 bases, 5 bases remained unmatched. There are 14 residues in the CDR3. Germline-derived CDR1 and CDR2 are SNHLY and FYNNEI. The CDR3 reads CASSKQGAGYGYTF. CDR3 nucleotide sequence: TGTGCCAGCAGTAAACAGGGGGCAGGCTATGGCTACACCTTC.

The chain combines TRBV10-3 with TRBJ2-2, with TRBD2 matching 8 bases. The CDR3 is 15 residues long. Germline CDR1 ENHRY, CDR2 SYGVKD. Trimming cost V 10 bases and J 0 bases; bases outside gene matches: 7. CDR3 sequence (DNA): TGTGCCACAAGGGGCGGGGGGACGAACACCGGGGAGCTGTTTTTT. Amino acid sequence: CATRGGGTNTGELFF.

The chain is built from TRBV5-1 and TRBJ2-1, with 10 bases identical to TRBD2. With V trimmed by 3 bases and J by 7 bases, 10 bases remained unmatched. CDR3 length equals 16 residues. Germline CDR1 SGHRS, CDR2 YFSETQ. The CDR3 DNA sequence: TGCGCCAGCAGCTGGGGAGCGGGGGGGCTTGTTAATGAGCAGTTCTTC. As protein: CASSWGAGGLVNEQFF.

The J gene is TRBJ2-5, the V gene TRBV2; no clear D gene. From germline, CDR1 is SNHLY and CDR2 FYNNEI. This CDR3 is built from 13 residues. V was trimmed by 4 bases and J by 1 base, leaving 7 bases between them. In DNA, the CDR3 is TGTGCCAGCAGTGTGGGTTCCCAAGAGACCCAGTACTTC. It specifies CASSVGSQETQYF.

The CDR3 protein is CSAEDRSNYGYTF. The CDR3 bases are TGCAGTGCTGAGGACCGATCTAACTATGGCTACACCTTC. The genes are TRBV20-1 and TRBJ1-2, with D unclear. Trimming took 5 bases from V and 0 from J, leaving 10 bases between them. This CDR3 is 13 amino acids long. Looked up from germline, CDR1 is DFQATT and CDR2 is SNEGSKA (reference sequence).

The table lists this clonotype with a few counts. The chain is built from TRBV20-1 and TRBJ2-5; 7 bases line up with TRBD1. V lost 6 bases to trimming and J lost 5 bases; unmatched junction nucleotides: 9. Germline CDR1 is DFQATT and CDR2 is SNEGSKA (reference sequence). CDR3 length: 13 amino acids. CDR3 DNA: TGCAGTGCCCTTGGGGACAGTGGGGAGACCCAGTACTTC. Protein product: CSALGDSGETQYF.

In its sample, this clonotype was seen once. V is TRBV14 and J is TRBJ1-3, with D perhaps matching TRBD1 (5 bases). Between the trimmed V and J ends, which lost 4 bases and 0 bases, there was a span of 13 bases. Germline V lookup: CDR1 SGHDN, CDR2 FVKESK. The CDR3 has 16 amino acids. CDR3 loop: CASSRDGAFSGNTIYF. CDR3 coding DNA: TGTGCCAGCAGCCGGGATGGGGCGTTCTCTGGAAACACCATATATTTT.

This sequence joins TRBV11-3 and TRBJ2-2; 10 nucleotides agree with TRBD1. Unmatched junction bases numbered 16, after V lost 8 bases and J lost 4 bases. Germline V lookup: CDR1 SGHNT, CDR2 YENEEA. There are 18 residues in the CDR3. CDR3: CASDAGTGDPRATGELFF. For the CDR3, the DNA is TGTGCCAGCGATGCCGGGACAGGGGATCCGCGGGCCACCGGGGAGCTGTTTTTT. Variable domain in full (rest from reference TRBV11-3 and TRBJ2-2): EAGVVQSPRYKIIEKKQPVAFWCNPISGHNTLYWYLQNLGQGPELLIRYENEEAVDDSQLPKDRFSAERLKGVDSTLKIQPAELGDSAVYLCASDAGTGDPRATGELFFGEGSRLTVL.

The rearrangement links TRBV12-3 or TRBV12-4 to TRBJ2-7; TRBD1 matches at 7 bases. This CDR3 region has 14 residues. The trim removed 1 base at V and 6 bases at J, leaving 6 bases unmatched. Here the CDR3 reads CASSLGAGDSEQYF. The CDR3 region has the DNA TGTGCCAGCAGTTTAGGGGCAGGGGACAGCGAGCAGTACTTC.

The CDR3 spells CASSPRTGGRNQPQHF. In DNA form, the CDR3 reads TGCGCCAGCAGCCCACGGACAGGGGGCCGAAATCAGCCCCAGCATTTT. The V gene is TRBV4-1, the J gene TRBJ1-5; 11 bases match TRBD1. The CDR3 is made up of 16 amino acids. V dropped 4 bases and J dropped 4; count of bases not matched to a gene: 6. Germline CDR1 is MGHRA and CDR2 is YSYEKL.

This clonotype was picked up a small number of times. The chain recombines TRBV11-2 with TRBJ1-5; D gene uncertain. Germline CDR1 reads SGHAT; CDR2 reads FQNNGV. The CDR3 is 14 residues long. The V and J ends lost 0 bases and 2 bases respectively, with 5 bases between them. CDR3: CASSLDLGNQPQHF. CDR3 sequence (DNA): TGTGCCAGCAGCTTAGATCTCGGCAATCAGCCCCAGCATTTT.

This clonotype was recorded only once. CDR3 residues: CASRNEARTEQFF. The CDR3 bases are TGTGCCAGCAGGAACGAGGCCCGGACGGAGCAGTTCTTC. This chain connects TRBV3-1 to TRBJ2-1; D is uncertain. Per germline, CDR1 LGHDT and CDR2 YNNKEL (reference sequence). This CDR3 has 13 amino acids. V lost 6 bases, J lost 10 bases, and 16 bases lay in between.

This chain joins TRBV10-3 and TRBJ2-7; D unresolved. Germline CDR1 ENHRY, CDR2 SYGVKD. The germline V and J ends were trimmed by 0 bases and 3 bases, with 3 bases remaining between them. The CDR3 contains 12 residues. For the CDR3, the DNA is TGTGCCATCAGTGAGTCTGGCTACGAGCAGTACTTC. This gives the protein CAISESGYEQYF.

This clonotype appeared a few times. The chain combines TRBV28 with TRBJ1-6; 12 bases are a match to TRBD1. This CDR3 is 22 amino acids long. Trimming removed 5 bases from V and 4 bases from J; junction bases left unmatched: 21. From germline, CDR1 is MDHEN and CDR2 SYDVKM. In nucleotides, the CDR3 is TGTGCCAGCAGTATTCCGGGACAGGGGGCCCCCCGCGCAAAACATTATAATTCACCCCTCCACTTT. It encodes CASSIPGQGAPRAKHYNSPLHF.